The 5 T cell receptor beta chains below were found in one sample sequenced in a study of blood T cell repertoires in COVID-19. The repertoire was sequenced with immunoSEQ multiplex PCR; TCRdb's copy has only in-frame clones and lacks some. There are under 90,000 clones in the sample; over 75% occur only once, and approximately 16% lies in the top ten. What was sequenced was peripheral blood. The receptors derive from a woman aged 80 or older with active or convalescent COVID-19.

This chain links TRBV7-9 with TRBJ1-2; TRBD1 is a possible D gene (6 bases). CDR1 is SEHNR and CDR2 is FQNEAQ in the germline V gene (reference sequence). V lost 3 bases, J lost 5 bases, and 10 bases lay in between. CDR3 size: 13 residues. The CDR3, as DNA: TGTGCCAGCAGCTTGGACAGAGGTTATGGCTACACCTTC. Encoded protein: CASSLDRGYGYTF.

The rearrangement joins TRBV29-1 to TRBJ2-5, with D perhaps matching TRBD2 (6 bases). The germline CDR1 and CDR2 sequences are SQVTM and ANQGSEA. The V gene lost 5 bases and the J gene lost 3 bases, with 19 bases spanning the gap. The CDR3 loop spans 15 amino acids. The CDR3 loop is CSVKSGTGVEETQYF. The CDR3 DNA reads TGCAGCGTTAAATCGGGAACGGGAGTAGAAGAGACCCAGTACTTC.

This clone is a singleton in its sample. The V call is TRBV29-1, the J call TRBJ1-4; D possibly corresponds to TRBD1 (6 bases). The V gene's germline CDR1 is SQVTM and CDR2 ANQGSEA. The CDR3 covers 13 residues. V lost 6 bases to trimming and J lost 5 bases, with 13 bases between them. The CDR3 region has the DNA TGCAGCGTCGTACAGGGAGGGAATGAAAAACTGTTTTTT. This sequence encodes CSVVQGGNEKLFF.

The chain recombines TRBV6-2 or TRBV6-3 with TRBJ1-5, with TRBD1 identical over 8 bases. Trimming at V came to 5 bases and at J to 2 bases, leaving 2 bases not matched to a gene. Germline V gene data show CDR1 as MNHEY and CDR2 as SVGEGT. The CDR3 is made up of 14 amino acids. As DNA, the CDR3 is TGTGCCAGCAGTCAGGGGGCCGGCAATCAGCCCCAGCATTTT. Its translation is CASSQGAGNQPQHF.

J is TRBJ1-6 and V is TRBV7-2; D perhaps matches TRBD1 (5 bases). Germline CDR1 is SGHTA and CDR2 is FQGNSA. V lost 3 bases and J 5 bases, leaving 14 bases between the germline ends. The CDR3 spans 16 residues. In DNA, the CDR3 is TGTGCCAGCAGCTTGCGCGGGGGGAGGAATAATTCACCCCTCCACTTT. It is translated as CASSLRGGRNNSPLHF.